Shown below are 24 T cell receptor beta chains from a single sample sequenced in a study of cytomegalovirus exposure and HLA in healthy donors. The PCR had 60 Vbeta and 13 Jbeta primers. This table comes from immunoSEQ multiplex PCR, and its TCRdb copy is limited to in-frame clones, with some not included. Here the sample spans around 110,000 clones, 80% to 85% being singletons. Sequencing used PBMCs. The receptors originated from a man aged 25 to 40 in good health and CMV-seronegative.

The chain has TRBV9 and TRBJ1-3; D ambiguous. Germline V gene data show CDR1 as SGDLS and CDR2 as YYNGEE. The CDR3 sequence is 15 residues long. Deletions cut 0 bases from V and 4 bases from J, with 11 bases between. The CDR3 loop is CASSVGLTGGNTIYF. The DNA for the CDR3 is TGTGCCAGCAGCGTAGGACTTACGGGAGGAAACACCATATATTTT.

V usage is TRBV6-6 and J usage is TRBJ2-5; tentatively, D is TRBD2 (5 bases). The V gene's germline CDR1 is MNHNY and CDR2 SVGAGI (reference sequence). There are 14 residues in the CDR3. Deletions cut 11 bases from V and 4 bases from J, with 20 bases between. The CDR3 region is CAGSTGNSLETQYF. The CDR3 region has the DNA TGTGCCGGATCGACCGGGAACTCCTTAGAGACCCAGTACTTC.

This clone has just one count. The chain couples TRBV7-9 to TRBJ1-4, with 7 bases lining up with TRBD1. This CDR3 region has 14 residues. The germline V gene encodes CDR1 SEHNR and CDR2 FQNEAQ (reference sequence). V dropped 5 bases and J dropped 3; count of bases not matched to a gene: 3. The CDR3 DNA reads as TGTGCCAGCAGCCCCGGGACAGCTAATGAAAAACTGTTTTTT. Its protein is CASSPGTANEKLFF.

V is TRBV28 and J is TRBJ2-3; 10 bases are shared with TRBD2. V was pared by 3 bases and J by 3 bases, with 6 bases of the junction left unmatched. The CDR3 consists of 16 residues. Germline CDR1 reads MDHEN; CDR2 reads SYDVKM. The CDR3 loop is CASSFSSGGTTDTQYF. The CDR3 nucleotides read TGTGCCAGCAGTTTCAGTAGCGGGGGGACTACAGATACGCAGTATTTT. Based on the CDR3 plus reference TRBV28 and TRBJ2-3, the full variable domain is DVKVTQSSRYLVKRTGEKVFLECVQDMDHENMFWYRQDPGLGLRLIYFSYDVKMKEKGDIPEGYSVSREKKERFSLILESASTNQTSMYLCASSFSSGGTTDTQYFGPGTRLTVL.

The genes are TRBV2 and TRBJ1-2; D not resolved. The CDR3 is made up of 14 amino acids. V dropped 8 bases and J dropped 6 bases, with 19 bases sitting between them. CDR1 is SNHLY and CDR2 is FYNNEI in the germline V gene. CDR3 DNA: TGTGCCAGCCTCCGGGATTCTCAAGTTCATGGCTACACCTTC. Amino acid sequence: CASLRDSQVHGYTF.

Comments on this clone: This CDR3 is also generated by other DNA sequences in the sample. The chain uses TRBV5-1 and TRBJ2-7; TRBD1 matches 11 bases. V was pared by 7 bases and J by 3 bases, with 0 bases of the junction left unmatched. The CDR3 spans 12 residues. CDR1 SGHRS and CDR2 YFSETQ come from the germline V gene. The CDR3 DNA sequence: TGCGCCAGCGGGACAGGGGGCTACGAGCAGTACTTC. Protein product: CASGTGGYEQYF.

A few counts support this clone. The chain employs TRBV18 and TRBJ2-1; 9 nucleotides match TRBD2. The CDR3 extends over 16 amino acids. V lost 3 bases, J lost 4 bases, and 7 bases stayed unmatched. Germline V gene sequence: CDR1 KGHSH, CDR2 LQKENI. CDR3 sequence (DNA): TGTGCCAGCTCACCGTTGACTAGCGGCTTATACAATGAGCAGTTCTTC. Protein: CASSPLTSGLYNEQFF.

This clone was counted between two and nine times. The rearrangement uses TRBV28 and TRBJ2-2, with D maybe TRBD1 (7 bases). Trimming took 6 bases from V and 6 from J, leaving 11 bases between them. In germline, CDR1 is MDHEN, CDR2 SYDVKM. The CDR3 runs 13 residues. The CDR3 reads CASRAGGSGELFF. CDR3 in DNA: TGTGCCAGCAGGGCAGGGGGGTCCGGGGAGCTGTTTTTT.

The chain joins TRBV28 to TRBJ1-5; 7 nucleotides match TRBD1. The CDR3 sequence is 12 residues long. Trimming at V came to 4 bases and at J to 11 bases, leaving 5 bases not matched to a gene. Per germline, CDR1 MDHEN and CDR2 SYDVKM. The CDR3 nucleotides read TGTGCCAGCAGTTCACAGGGGACATCCCAGCATTTT. This codes for CASSSQGTSQHF.

The chain couples TRBV6-5 to TRBJ2-7; a possible D gene is TRBD1 (6 bases). This CDR3 contains 15 residues. CDR1 and CDR2 from the germline V gene are MNHEY and SVGAGI. Trimming shortened V by 7 bases and J by 0 bases, and 16 bases separated the two germline ends. CDR3 amino acids: CASNAGTRLSYEQYF. The CDR3 bases are TGTGCCAGCAACGCCGGGACAAGACTCTCCTACGAGCAGTACTTC.

The rearrangement links TRBV6-1 to TRBJ2-5; D call uncertain. This CDR3 is 12 amino acids long. CDR1 MNHNS and CDR2 SASEGT come from the germline V gene. Trimming shortened V by 5 bases and J by 3 bases, and 7 bases separated the two germline ends. CDR3 in DNA: TGTGCCAGCAGTAACCGGGAAGAGACCCAGTACTTC. Amino acids: CASSNREETQYF.

This rearrangement joins TRBV29-1 to TRBJ1-1; perhaps TRBD1 as D (5 bases). The ends were cut back, 5 bases at V and 5 bases at J, with 15 bases in the middle. This CDR3 is built from 13 residues. Per the germline V gene, CDR1 is SQVTM and CDR2 is ANQGSEA. The CDR3 loop reads CSVSKGLRTEAFF. The CDR3 DNA sequence: TGCAGCGTTTCCAAGGGGCTCCGAACTGAAGCTTTCTTT.

The chain couples TRBV27 to TRBJ1-2, with 10 positions matching TRBD1. The length of the CDR3 is 17 residues. Losses at the gene ends were 2 bases for V and 4 bases for J; bases not matched to a gene: 10. CDR1 is MNHEY, CDR2 SMNVEV, per germline (reference sequence). CDR3 residues: CASSLEGGQGWFYGYTF. Here the CDR3 DNA reads TGTGCCAGCAGTTTAGAGGGGGGACAGGGGTGGTTCTATGGCTACACCTTC.

This sequence joins TRBV6-6 and TRBJ2-7; no clear D gene. Germline lookup yields CDR1 MNHNY and CDR2 SVGAGI (reference sequence). V lost 5 bases and J lost 1, with 9 bases in between. The CDR3 extends over 13 amino acids. CDR3 nucleotides: TGTGCCAGCAGTGTAACAGATTCCTACGAGCAGTACTTC. Its protein product is CASSVTDSYEQYF.

The chain carries TRBV18 and TRBJ2-5; 9 nucleotides align to TRBD2. V shed 0 bases, J shed 5 bases, and the junction held 4 bases outside the gene matches. The CDR3 is 15 amino acids. The germline gives CDR1 KGHSH, CDR2 LQKENI. CDR3 nucleotide sequence: TGTGCCAGCTCACCACCTCTAGCGGGGACTGAGACCCAGTACTTC. Translation: CASSPPLAGTETQYF.

In DNA, the CDR3 is TGTGCCAGCAGCCACGGACAGGGCCGCACAGATACGCAGTATTTT. This encodes CASSHGQGRTDTQYF. The V gene is TRBV7-2, the J gene TRBJ2-3, with TRBD1 matching 8 bases. The CDR3 runs 15 residues. Trimming at V came to 5 bases and at J to 1 base, leaving 5 bases not matched to a gene. Germline V lookup: CDR1 SGHTA, CDR2 FQGNSA.

This clone was recorded a few times. The V and J genes are TRBV7-2 and TRBJ2-3, with 7 bases fitting TRBD2. Germline V gene sequence: CDR1 SGHTA, CDR2 FQGNSA. The CDR3 totals 15 residues. The J segment lost 2 bases and the V segment lost 4 bases, leaving 6 bases of the junction unmatched. The CDR3 protein is CASSSRRGVTDTQYF. The CDR3 coding sequence is TGTGCCAGCAGCTCTAGACGGGGGGTCACAGATACGCAGTATTTT.

The genes are TRBV6-4 and TRBJ2-3; perhaps TRBD2 as D (5 bases). The CDR3 consists of 16 residues. Germline loops: CDR1 MRHNA, CDR2 SNTAGT. Between the trimmed V and J ends, which lost 0 bases and 1 base, there was a span of 11 bases. In nucleotides, the CDR3 is TGTGCCAGCAGTGACTCAGGGCGTAGCGGCACAGATACGCAGTATTTT. Amino acids: CASSDSGRSGTDTQYF.

This rearrangement joins TRBV19 to TRBJ2-3, with D tentatively TRBD2 (7 bases). V was clipped by 8 bases and J by 2 bases, with 17 bases between them. Germline lookup yields CDR1 LNHDA and CDR2 SQIVND (reference sequence). The CDR3 loop spans 15 amino acids. The CDR3 DNA reads as TGTGCCAGTGGGGTAGGGGGGGCGGACACAGATACGCAGTATTTT. It specifies CASGVGGADTDTQYF.

This clone was observed once. CDR3 DNA: TGTGCCAGCAGCCCAGGGACAGGGAGCTACAATGAGCAGTTCTTC. This translates into CASSPGTGSYNEQFF. The chain links TRBV5-6 to TRBJ2-1; 9 bases are shared with TRBD1. The V gene end was trimmed by 4 bases and the J gene end by 3 bases; junction bases not matched to a gene: 5. The CDR3 length is 15 residues. Germline values: CDR1 SGHDT, CDR2 YYEEEE.

This chain links TRBV28 with TRBJ1-2; 7 positions match TRBD1. V trimming: 6 bases; J trimming: 6 bases; junction bases outside the gene matches: 13. Germline CDR1 and CDR2: MDHEN and SYDVKM. The length of the CDR3 is 15 residues. CDR3 sequence reads: CASSTYRGPYNGYTF. In DNA form, the CDR3 reads TGTGCCAGCAGCACTTACAGGGGACCTTACAATGGCTACACCTTC.

V usage is TRBV6-5 and J usage is TRBJ2-2; D remains ambiguous. Germline CDR1 is MNHEY and CDR2 is SVGAGI. CDR3 length: 13 amino acids. Deletions cut 7 bases from V and 0 bases from J, with 6 bases between. The CDR3 coding sequence is TGTGCCAGCAAAGGAGCGAACACCGGGGAGCTGTTTTTT. Encoded protein: CASKGANTGELFF.

The genes are TRBV10-3 and TRBJ1-3; 12 nucleotides match TRBD1. The CDR3 is 18 residues long. V trimming: 4 bases; J trimming: 1 base; junction bases outside the gene matches: 8. Per the germline V gene, CDR1 is ENHRY and CDR2 is SYGVKD. The CDR3 nucleotides are TGTGCCATCAGTGGCTTCCGGGACAGGGGGCTGTCTGGAAACACCATATATTTT. Protein product: CAISGFRDRGLSGNTIYF.

The J gene is TRBJ1-1, the V gene TRBV18; TRBD1 aligns across 10 bases. The ends lost 6 bases at V and 3 bases at J; junction bases unmatched: 22. Germline CDR1 and CDR2: KGHSH and LQKENI. The CDR3 consists of 20 residues. This chain's CDR3 is CASSLTPFPDPGQGDTEAFF. The CDR3 coding sequence is TGTGCCAGCTCCTTGACCCCTTTCCCGGATCCTGGACAGGGGGACACTGAAGCTTTCTTT.